The present entry profiles one TCR beta chain with its context. The data stem from a study of chemoradiotherapy in HPV16-positive cancers. Trimming cost V 0 bases and J 8 bases, with 8 bases left between them. The CDR3 length is 14 residues. CDR1 is MNHEY and CDR2 is SMNVEV in the germline V gene (reference sequence). The repertoire was sequenced with immunoSEQ multiplex PCR; TCRdb's copy has only in-frame clones and lacks some. The data show 9,500 to 13,000 clones, approximately 90% seen once. The chain recombines TRBV27 with TRBJ1-6; D remains unclear. Material: blood, obtained from a patient who underwent chemoradiotherapy. This sequence originates from a human donor with HPV-associated anogenital cancer. CDR3 sequence reads: CASSLSGSYSPLHF. The CDR3, as DNA: TGTGCCAGCAGTTTATCGGGCAGTTATTCACCCCTCCACTTT.